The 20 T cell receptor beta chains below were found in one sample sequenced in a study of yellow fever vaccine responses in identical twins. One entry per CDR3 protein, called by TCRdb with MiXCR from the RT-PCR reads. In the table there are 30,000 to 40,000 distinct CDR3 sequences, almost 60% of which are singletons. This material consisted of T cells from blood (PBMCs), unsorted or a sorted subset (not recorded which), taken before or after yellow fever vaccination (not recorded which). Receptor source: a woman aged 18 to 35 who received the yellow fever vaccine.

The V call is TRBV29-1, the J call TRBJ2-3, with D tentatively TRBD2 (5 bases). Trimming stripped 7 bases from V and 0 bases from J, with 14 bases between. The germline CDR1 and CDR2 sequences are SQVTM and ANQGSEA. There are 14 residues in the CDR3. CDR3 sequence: CSARTGSSTDTQYF. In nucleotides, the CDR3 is TGCAGCGCGCGGACTGGTTCTAGCACAGATACGCAGTATTTT.

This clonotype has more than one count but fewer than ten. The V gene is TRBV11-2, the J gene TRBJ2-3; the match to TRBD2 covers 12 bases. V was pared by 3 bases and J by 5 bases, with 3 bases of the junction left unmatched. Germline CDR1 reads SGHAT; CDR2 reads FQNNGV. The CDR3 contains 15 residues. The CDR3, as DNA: TGTGCCAGCAGCTTGCTACTAGCGGGAGGAGATACGCAGTATTTT. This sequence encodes CASSLLLAGGDTQYF.

The CDR3 loop reads CSAPRPGLNTEAFF. The CDR3 DNA sequence: TGCAGTGCCCCCCGGCCCGGACTCAACACTGAAGCTTTCTTT. The chain combines TRBV20-1 with TRBJ1-1; D not resolved. The germline CDR1 and CDR2 sequences are DFQATT and SNEGSKA (reference sequence). V dropped 6 bases and J dropped 2 bases, with 16 bases sitting between them. The CDR3 spans 14 residues.

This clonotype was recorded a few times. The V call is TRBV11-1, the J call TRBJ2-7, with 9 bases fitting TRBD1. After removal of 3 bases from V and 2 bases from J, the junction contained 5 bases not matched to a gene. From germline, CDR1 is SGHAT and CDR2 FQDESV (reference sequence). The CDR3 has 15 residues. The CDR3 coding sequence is TGTGCCAGCAGCTTCCGACAGGGGGGAACCTACGAGCAGTACTTC. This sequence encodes CASSFRQGGTYEQYF. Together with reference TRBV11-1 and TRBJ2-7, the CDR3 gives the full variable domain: EAEVAQSPRYKITEKSQAVAFWCDPISGHATLYWYRQILGQGPELLVQFQDESVVDDSQLPKDRFSAERLKGVDSTLKIQPAELGDSAMYLCASSFRQGGTYEQYFGPGTRLTVT.

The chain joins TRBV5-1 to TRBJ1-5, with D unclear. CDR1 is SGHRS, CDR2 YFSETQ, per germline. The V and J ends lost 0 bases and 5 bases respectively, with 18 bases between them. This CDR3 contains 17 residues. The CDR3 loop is CASSLESPRLPDQPQHF. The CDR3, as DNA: TGCGCCAGCAGCTTGGAATCCCCCCGTTTACCGGATCAGCCCCAGCATTTT.

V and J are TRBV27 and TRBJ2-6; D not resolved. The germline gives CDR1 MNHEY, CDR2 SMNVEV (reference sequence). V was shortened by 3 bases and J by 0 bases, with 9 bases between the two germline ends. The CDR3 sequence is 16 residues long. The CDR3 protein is CASSFLVTSGANVLTF. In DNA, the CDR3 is TGTGCCAGCAGTTTTTTAGTGACCTCTGGGGCCAACGTCCTGACTTTC. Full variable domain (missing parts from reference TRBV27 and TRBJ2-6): EAQVTQNPRYLITVTGKKLTVTCSQNMNHEYMSWYRQDPGLGLRQIYYSMNVEVTDKGDVPEGYKVSRKEKRNFPLILESPSPNQTSLYFCASSFLVTSGANVLTFGAGSRLTVL.

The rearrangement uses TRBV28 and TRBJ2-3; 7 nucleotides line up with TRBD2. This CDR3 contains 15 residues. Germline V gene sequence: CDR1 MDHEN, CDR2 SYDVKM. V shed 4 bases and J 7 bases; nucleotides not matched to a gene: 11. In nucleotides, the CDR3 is TGTGCCAGCAGTTACCCCGCGGGCGGGAGCTATACGCAGTATTTT. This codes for CASSYPAGGSYTQYF.

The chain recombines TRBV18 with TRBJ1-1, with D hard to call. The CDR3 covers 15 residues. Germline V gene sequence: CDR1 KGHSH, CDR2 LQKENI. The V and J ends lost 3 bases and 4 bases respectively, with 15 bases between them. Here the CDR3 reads CASSPRERIATEAFF. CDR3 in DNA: TGTGCCAGCTCACCCCGGGAGCGTATAGCCACTGAAGCTTTCTTT.

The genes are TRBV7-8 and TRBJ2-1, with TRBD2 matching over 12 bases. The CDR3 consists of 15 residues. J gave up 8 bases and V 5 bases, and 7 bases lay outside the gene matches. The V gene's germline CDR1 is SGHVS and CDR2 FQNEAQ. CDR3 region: CASSDVTSGGDEQFF. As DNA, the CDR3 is TGTGCCAGCAGCGACGTGACTAGCGGGGGCGATGAGCAGTTCTTC. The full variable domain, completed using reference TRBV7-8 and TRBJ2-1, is GAGVSQSPRYKVAKRGQDVALRCDPISGHVSLFWYQQALGQGPEFLTYFQNEAQLDKSGLPSDRFFAERPEGSVSTLKIQRTQQEDSAVYLCASSDVTSGGDEQFFGPGTRLTVL.

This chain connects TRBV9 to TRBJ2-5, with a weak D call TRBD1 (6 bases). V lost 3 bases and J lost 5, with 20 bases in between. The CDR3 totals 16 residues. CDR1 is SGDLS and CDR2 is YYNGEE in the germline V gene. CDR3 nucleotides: TGTGCCAGCAGCGCCGGCACAGGGATCACGAGGGAGACCCAGTACTTC. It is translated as CASSAGTGITRETQYF.

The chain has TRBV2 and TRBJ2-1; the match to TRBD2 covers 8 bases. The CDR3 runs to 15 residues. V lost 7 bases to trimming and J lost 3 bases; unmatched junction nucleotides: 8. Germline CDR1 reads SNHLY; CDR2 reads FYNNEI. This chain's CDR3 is CASTLSGSNYNEQFF. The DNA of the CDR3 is TGTGCCAGCACTTTGAGCGGGAGTAACTACAATGAGCAGTTCTTC.

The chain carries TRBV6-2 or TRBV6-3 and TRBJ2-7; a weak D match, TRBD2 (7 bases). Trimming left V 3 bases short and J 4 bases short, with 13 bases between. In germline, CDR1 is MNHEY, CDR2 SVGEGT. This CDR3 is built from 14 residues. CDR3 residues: CASSYGGRGYEQYV. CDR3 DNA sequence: TGTGCCAGCAGTTATGGAGGGAGGGGGTACGAGCAGTACGTC.

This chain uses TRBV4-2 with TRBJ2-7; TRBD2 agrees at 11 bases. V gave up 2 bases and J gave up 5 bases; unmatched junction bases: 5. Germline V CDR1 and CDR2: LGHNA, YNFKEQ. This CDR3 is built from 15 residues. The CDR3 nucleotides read TGTGCCAGCAGCCAAACACTAGCGGGAGACGACGAGCAGTACTTC. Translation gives CASSQTLAGDDEQYF.

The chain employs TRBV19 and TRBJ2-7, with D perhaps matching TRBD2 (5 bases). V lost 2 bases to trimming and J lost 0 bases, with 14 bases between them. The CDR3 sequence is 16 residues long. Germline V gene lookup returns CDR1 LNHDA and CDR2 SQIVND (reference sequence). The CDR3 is CASSISGGTSSYEQYV. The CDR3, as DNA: TGTGCCAGTAGTATATCTGGAGGCACTTCCTCCTACGAGCAGTACGTC.

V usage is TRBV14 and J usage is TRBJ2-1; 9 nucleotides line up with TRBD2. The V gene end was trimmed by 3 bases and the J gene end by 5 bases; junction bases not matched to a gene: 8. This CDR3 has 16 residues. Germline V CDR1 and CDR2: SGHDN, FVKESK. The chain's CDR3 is CASSHLGGLADNEQFF. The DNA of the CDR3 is TGTGCCAGCAGCCATTTAGGGGGACTAGCCGACAATGAGCAGTTCTTC.

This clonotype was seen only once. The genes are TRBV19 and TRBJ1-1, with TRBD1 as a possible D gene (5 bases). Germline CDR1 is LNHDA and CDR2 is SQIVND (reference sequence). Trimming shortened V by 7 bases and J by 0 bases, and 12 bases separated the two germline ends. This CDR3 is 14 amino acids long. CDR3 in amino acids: CASTTDSLNTEAFF. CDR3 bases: TGTGCCAGTACGACAGACTCTTTGAACACTGAAGCTTTCTTT.

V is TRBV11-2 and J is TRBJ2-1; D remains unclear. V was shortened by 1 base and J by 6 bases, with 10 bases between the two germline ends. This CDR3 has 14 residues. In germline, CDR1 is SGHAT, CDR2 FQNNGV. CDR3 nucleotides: TGTGCCAGCAGCTTAGGGTCTAGTAGCAATGAGCAGTTCTTC. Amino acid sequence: CASSLGSSSNEQFF.

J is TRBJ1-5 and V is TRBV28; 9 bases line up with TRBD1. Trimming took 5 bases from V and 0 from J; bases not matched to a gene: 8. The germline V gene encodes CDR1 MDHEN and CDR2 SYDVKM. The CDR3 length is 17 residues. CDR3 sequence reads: CASSNYRGRGSNQPQHF. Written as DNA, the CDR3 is TGTGCCAGCAGTAACTACAGGGGGCGGGGTAGCAATCAGCCCCAGCATTTT.

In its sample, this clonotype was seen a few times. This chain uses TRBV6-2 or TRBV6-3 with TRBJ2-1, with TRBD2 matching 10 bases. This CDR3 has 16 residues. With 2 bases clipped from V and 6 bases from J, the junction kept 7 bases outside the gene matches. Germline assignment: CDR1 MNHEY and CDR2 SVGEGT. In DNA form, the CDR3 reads TGTGCCAGCAGTTACGATAGCGGGGGGAACTTCAATGAGCAGTTCTTC. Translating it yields CASSYDSGGNFNEQFF.

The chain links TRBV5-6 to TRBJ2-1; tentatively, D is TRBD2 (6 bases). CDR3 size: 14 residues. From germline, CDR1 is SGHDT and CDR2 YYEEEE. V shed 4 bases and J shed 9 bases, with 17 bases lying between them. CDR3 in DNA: TGTGCCAGCAGCGCAAGACGACTAGTAAGTGAGCAGTTCTTC. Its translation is CASSARRLVSEQFF.